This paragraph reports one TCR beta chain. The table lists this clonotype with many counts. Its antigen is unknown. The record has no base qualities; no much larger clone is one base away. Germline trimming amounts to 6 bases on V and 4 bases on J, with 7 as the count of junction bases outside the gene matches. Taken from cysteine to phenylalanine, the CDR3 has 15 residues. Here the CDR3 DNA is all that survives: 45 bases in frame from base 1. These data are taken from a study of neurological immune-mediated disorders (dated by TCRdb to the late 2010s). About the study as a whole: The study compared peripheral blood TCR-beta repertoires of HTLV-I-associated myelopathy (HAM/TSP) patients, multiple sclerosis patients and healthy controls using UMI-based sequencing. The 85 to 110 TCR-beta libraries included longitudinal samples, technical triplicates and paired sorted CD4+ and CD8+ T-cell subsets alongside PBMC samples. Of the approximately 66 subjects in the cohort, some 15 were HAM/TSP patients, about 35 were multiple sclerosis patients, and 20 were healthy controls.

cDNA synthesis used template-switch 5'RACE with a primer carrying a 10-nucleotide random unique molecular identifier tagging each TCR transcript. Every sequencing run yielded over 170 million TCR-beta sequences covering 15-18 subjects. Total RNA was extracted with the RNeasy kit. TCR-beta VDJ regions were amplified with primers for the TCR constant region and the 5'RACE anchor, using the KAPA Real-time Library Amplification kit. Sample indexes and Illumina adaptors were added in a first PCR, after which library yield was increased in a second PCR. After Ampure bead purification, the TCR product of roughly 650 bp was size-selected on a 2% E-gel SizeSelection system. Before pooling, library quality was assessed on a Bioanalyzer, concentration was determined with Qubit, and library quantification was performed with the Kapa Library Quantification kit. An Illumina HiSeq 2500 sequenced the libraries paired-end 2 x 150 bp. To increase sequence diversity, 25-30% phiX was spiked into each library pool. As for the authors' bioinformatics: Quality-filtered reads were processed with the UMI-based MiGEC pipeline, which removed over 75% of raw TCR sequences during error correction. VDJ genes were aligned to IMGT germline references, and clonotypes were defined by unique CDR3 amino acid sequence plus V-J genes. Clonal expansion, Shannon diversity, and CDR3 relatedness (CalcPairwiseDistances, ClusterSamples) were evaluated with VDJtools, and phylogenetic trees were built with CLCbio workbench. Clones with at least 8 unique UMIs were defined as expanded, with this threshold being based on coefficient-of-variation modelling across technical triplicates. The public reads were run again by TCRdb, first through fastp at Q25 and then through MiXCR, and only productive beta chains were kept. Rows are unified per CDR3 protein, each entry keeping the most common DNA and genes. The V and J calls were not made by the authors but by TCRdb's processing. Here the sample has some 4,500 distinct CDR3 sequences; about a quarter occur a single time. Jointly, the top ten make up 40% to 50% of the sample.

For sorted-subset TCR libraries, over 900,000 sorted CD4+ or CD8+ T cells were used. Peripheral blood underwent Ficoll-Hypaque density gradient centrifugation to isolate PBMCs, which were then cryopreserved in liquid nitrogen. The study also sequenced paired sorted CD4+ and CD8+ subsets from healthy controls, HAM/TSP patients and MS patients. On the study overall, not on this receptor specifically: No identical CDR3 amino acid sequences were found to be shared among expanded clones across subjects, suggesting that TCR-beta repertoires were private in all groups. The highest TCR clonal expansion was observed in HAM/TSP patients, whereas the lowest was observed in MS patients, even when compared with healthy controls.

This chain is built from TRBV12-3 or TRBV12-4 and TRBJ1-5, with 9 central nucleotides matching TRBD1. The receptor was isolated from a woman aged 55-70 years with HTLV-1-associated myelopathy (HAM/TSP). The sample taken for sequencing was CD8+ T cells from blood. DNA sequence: TGTGCCAGCAGCCTGACAGGGGGGGGGAATCAGCCCCAGCATTTT. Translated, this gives CASSLTGGGNQPQHF.